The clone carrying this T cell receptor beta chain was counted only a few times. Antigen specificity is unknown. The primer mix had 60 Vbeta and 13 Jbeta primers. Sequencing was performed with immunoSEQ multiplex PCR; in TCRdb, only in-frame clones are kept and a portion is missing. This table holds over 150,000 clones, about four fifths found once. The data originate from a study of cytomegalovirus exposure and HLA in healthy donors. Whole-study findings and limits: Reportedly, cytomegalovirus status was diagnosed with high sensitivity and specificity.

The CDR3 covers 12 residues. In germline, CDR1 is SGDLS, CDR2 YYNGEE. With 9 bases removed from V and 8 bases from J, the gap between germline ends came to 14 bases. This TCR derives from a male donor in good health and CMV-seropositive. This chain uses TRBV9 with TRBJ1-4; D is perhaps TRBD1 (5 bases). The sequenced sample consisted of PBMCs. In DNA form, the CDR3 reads TGTGCCACCTCCAGGGTTGGCGAAAAACTGTTTTTT. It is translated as CATSRVGEKLFF.